What follows are 20 T cell receptor beta chains derived from one specimen sequenced in a study of blood T cell repertoires in COVID-19. Libraries were prepared by immunoSEQ multiplex PCR; TCRdb keeps only in-frame clonotypes and omits some of them. The sample carries approximately 120,000 clones, approximately 80% recorded once. The sample was peripheral blood. The receptors shown here come from a middle-aged man with active or convalescent COVID-19.

V gene TRBV24-1 combines with J gene TRBJ1-5, with 8 bases lining up with TRBD1. The V gene's germline CDR1 is KGHDR and CDR2 SFDVKD. V lost 4 bases to trimming and J lost 5 bases; unmatched junction nucleotides: 3. The CDR3 consists of 14 residues. Here the CDR3 DNA reads TGTGCCACCAGTGACCGCAGGGGGCATCAGCCCCAGCATTTT. Its protein is CATSDRRGHQPQHF.

This clone was counted a single time. The chain links TRBV6-5 to TRBJ2-2, with D tentatively TRBD2 (6 bases). The V end was cut by 6 bases, the J end by 2 bases, with 10 bases between. Germline V gene sequence: CDR1 MNHEY, CDR2 SVGAGI. This CDR3 comprises 14 residues. The CDR3 reads CASSRDFNTGELFF. The CDR3 nucleotides are TGTGCCAGCAGCCGGGACTTTAACACCGGGGAGCTGTTTTTT.

The chain joins TRBV5-4 to TRBJ2-1; 7 bases align to TRBD2. The CDR3 loop spans 14 amino acids. CDR1 is SGHNT and CDR2 is YYREEE in the germline V gene (reference sequence). The J segment lost 3 bases and the V segment lost 6 bases, leaving 6 bases of the junction unmatched. The CDR3 nucleotides are TGTGCCAGCACCCTCCGGGACTACTACAATGAGCAGTTCTTC. Translating gives CASTLRDYYNEQFF.

The chain is built from TRBV28 and TRBJ2-7; TRBD1 matches at 9 bases. Germline values: CDR1 MDHEN, CDR2 SYDVKM. The CDR3 is made up of 13 amino acids. V was clipped by 5 bases and J by 3 bases; unmatched bases: 2. CDR3 amino acids: CASSGGQGYEQYF. The DNA of the CDR3 is TGTGCCAGCAGTGGGGGACAGGGCTACGAGCAGTACTTC.

The chain links TRBV28 to TRBJ1-1, with TRBD1 matching over 8 bases. Germline values: CDR1 MDHEN, CDR2 SYDVKM. V gave up 6 bases and J gave up 6 bases; unmatched junction bases: 6. CDR3 size: 13 residues. The CDR3 nucleotides read TGTGCCAGCAGGCCCCTGACAGGGGCTGAAGCTTTCTTT. Its translation is CASRPLTGAEAFF.

This rearrangement joins TRBV6-5 to TRBJ1-1; the D gene is possibly TRBD1 (5 bases). V dropped 7 bases and J dropped 1 base, with 13 bases sitting between them. The CDR3 is 14 amino acids. The germline V gene has CDR1 MNHEY and CDR2 SVGAGI. The CDR3 region is CASTVTQGNTEAFF. The CDR3 DNA sequence: TGTGCCAGCACCGTCACCCAGGGGAACACTGAAGCTTTCTTT.

This sequence joins TRBV4-1 and TRBJ1-2; D remains ambiguous. The CDR3 is made up of 14 amino acids. Germline V gene lookup returns CDR1 MGHRA and CDR2 YSYEKL. V was trimmed by 1 base and J by 7 bases, leaving 13 bases between them. CDR3 loop: CASSQGLSRVGYTF. The CDR3 DNA is TGCGCCAGCAGCCAAGGACTTTCTCGGGTTGGCTACACCTTC.

This clone was detected only a few times. The V and J genes are TRBV27 and TRBJ1-2, with a tentative D call TRBD1 (5 bases). Germline CDR1 is MNHEY and CDR2 is SMNVEV (reference sequence). The CDR3 length is 14 residues. Trimming took off 4 bases at V and 8 bases at J, with 17 bases between the two ends. The CDR3 DNA follows: TGTGCCAGCAGTTCCCAGGGAATGCGGAACGGCTACACCTTC. Residues: CASSSQGMRNGYTF.

This rearrangement joins TRBV11-1 to TRBJ2-7; D might be TRBD2 (5 bases). This CDR3 spans 15 amino acids. The ends were cut back, 1 base at V and 0 bases at J, with 10 bases in the middle. Germline-derived CDR1 and CDR2 are SGHAT and FQDESV (reference sequence). CDR3 nucleotides: TGTGCCAGCAGCTTAGACGGGGAACCCTCCTACGAGCAGTACTTC. This gives the protein CASSLDGEPSYEQYF.

This clone was detected only a few times. The CDR3 here is CASRTGYSQPQHF. The CDR3 DNA sequence: TGTGCCAGCAGGACAGGGTATAGTCAGCCCCAGCATTTT. The rearrangement links TRBV27 to TRBJ1-5; 7 bases align to TRBD1. The CDR3 is made up of 13 amino acids. CDR1 is MNHEY, CDR2 SMNVEV, per germline (reference sequence). Trimming took 6 bases from V and 6 from J; bases not matched to a gene: 5.

With regard to this clone: Other DNA sequences in the sample encode the same CDR3. V usage is TRBV27 and J usage is TRBJ1-2, with 8 bases matching TRBD1. CDR3 length equals 13 residues. Germline V CDR1 and CDR2: MNHEY, SMNVEV (reference sequence). V lost 2 bases and J lost 8; bases outside the gene matches: 4. The CDR3 loop is CASSLQGARGYTF. The CDR3 bases are TGTGCCAGCAGTTTACAGGGGGCGCGGGGCTACACCTTC.

The gene calls are TRBV28 and TRBJ1-2, with unresolved D. From germline, CDR1 is MDHEN and CDR2 SYDVKM. Trimming took off 8 bases at V and 3 bases at J, with 16 bases between the two ends. The CDR3 sequence is 14 residues long. In DNA form, the CDR3 reads TGTGCCAGCGGGAGAGCAGAATTAGACTATGGCTACACCTTC. Translating gives CASGRAELDYGYTF.

The chain links TRBV29-1 to TRBJ2-7, with 8 nucleotides matching TRBD2. CDR1 and CDR2 (germline): SQVTM, ANQGSEA. This CDR3 has 16 amino acids. With V trimmed by 4 bases and J by 5 bases, 16 bases remained unmatched. The CDR3 DNA sequence: TGCAGCGTTGCGCTAGCGGGTCAGGCCTTCGGGAACGAGCAGTACTTC. Protein product: CSVALAGQAFGNEQYF.

The rearrangement uses TRBV29-1 and TRBJ2-7, with D unclear. The V gene's germline CDR1 is SQVTM and CDR2 ANQGSEA. This CDR3 region has 13 residues. Trimming removed 6 bases at V and 2 bases at J, with 14 bases between. This chain's CDR3 is CSVLFSSTYEQYF. Here the CDR3 DNA reads TGCAGCGTGCTATTTAGTTCCACCTACGAGCAGTACTTC.

The chain links TRBV30 to TRBJ1-4; D remains unclear. The germline V gene encodes CDR1 GTSNPN and CDR2 SVGIG (reference sequence). V was shortened by 3 bases and J by 7 bases, with 12 bases between the two germline ends. The CDR3 contains 13 residues. This chain's CDR3 is CAWRGRNSEKLFF. The CDR3 DNA follows: TGTGCCTGGAGGGGCCGTAATTCTGAAAAACTGTTTTTT.

This clone was counted only a few times. The CDR3 loop reads CASSQGPATSGGDTQYF. Written as DNA, the CDR3 is TGCGCCAGCAGCCAAGGTCCCGCGACTAGCGGGGGGGATACGCAGTATTTT. The chain uses TRBV4-3 and TRBJ2-3; 13 nucleotides agree with TRBD2. The CDR3 sequence is 17 residues long. Trimming at V came to 1 base and at J to 6 bases, leaving 7 bases not matched to a gene. Germline V gene lookup returns CDR1 LGHNA and CDR2 YSLEER.

The chain is built from TRBV6-5 and TRBJ2-7, with D maybe TRBD1 (6 bases). This CDR3 comprises 13 residues. V was clipped by 10 bases and J by 0 bases, with 13 bases between them. Germline-derived CDR1 and CDR2 are MNHEY and SVGAGI. CDR3 sequence (DNA): TGTGCCACCGCCAGGGGCGGCTCCTACGAGCAGTACTTC. It yields the protein CATARGGSYEQYF.

The V and J genes are TRBV2 and TRBJ1-4; TRBD1 matches at 9 bases. The CDR3 is 14 residues long. The germline V gene has CDR1 SNHLY and CDR2 FYNNEI. V lost 6 bases to trimming and J lost 7 bases; unmatched junction nucleotides: 6. DNA for the CDR3: TGTGCCAGCAGCTACAGGGGGCAAGCTGAAAAACTGTTTTTT. Translated: CASSYRGQAEKLFF. Based on the CDR3 plus reference TRBV2 and TRBJ1-4, the full variable domain is EPEVTQTPSHQVTQMGQEVILRCVPISNHLYFYWYRQILGQKVEFLVSFYNNEISEKSEIFDDQFSVERPDGSNFTLKIRSTKLEDSAMYFCASSYRGQAEKLFFGSGTQLSVL.

The V call is TRBV27, the J call TRBJ1-1, with a tentative D call TRBD1 (5 bases). Germline-derived CDR1 and CDR2 are MNHEY and SMNVEV (reference sequence). The ends were cut back, 6 bases at V and 6 bases at J, with 11 bases in the middle. This CDR3 has 12 residues. The CDR3 is CASSRGSSEAFF. As DNA, the CDR3 is TGTGCCAGCAGCCGGGGGTCTTCTGAAGCTTTCTTT.

This clone was detected a few times. CDR3 amino acids: CASSQGAGDQPQHF. The CDR3 bases are TGCGCCAGCAGCCAAGGAGCAGGGGATCAGCCCCAGCATTTT. The chain has TRBV4-1 and TRBJ1-5, with TRBD1 as a possible D gene (6 bases). V was shortened by 1 base and J by 5 bases, with 9 bases between the two germline ends. Germline V CDR1 and CDR2: MGHRA, YSYEKL. The CDR3 consists of 14 residues.